This is a list of T cell receptor beta chains from one sample in a study of OX40 agonist ivuxolimab in advanced cancers. TCRdb's copy holds only in-frame clones and misses some; the assay was immunoSEQ multiplex PCR. The sample yields 21,000 or so clones, roughly three quarters seen once. Sequenced material: CD4+ or CD8+ T cells sorted from blood, taken in a trial of the OX40 agonist ivuxolimab. Source of these receptors: an adult with an advanced solid tumor such as melanoma, head and neck, liver or kidney cancer. Each CDR3 is given with its conserved first and last residue.

TRBJ1-2 TRBV6-5 CASSYGGRTYGYTF
TRBJ1-5 TRBV5-1 CASRPGPGNQPQHF
TRBJ2-3 TRBV9 CASSVAGLTNTQYF
TRBJ2-7 TRBV11-1 CASSPRTSRESGYQYF
TRBJ2-5 TRBV29-1 CSVAGRVGETQYF
TRBJ1-2 TRBV7-2 CASSLERNYGYTF
TRBJ2-7 TRBV7-6 CASSLTAYEQYF
TRBJ1-3 TRBV19 CATHPPDFSGNTIYF
TRBJ2-7 TRBV4-3 CASISDRQGTYEQYF
TRBJ1-3 TRBV4-1 CASSQEGSGNTIYF
TRBJ1-4 TRBV30 CAWSPGQLIEKLFF
TRBJ2-7 TRBV18 CASSPRFDYEQYF
TRBJ1-1 TRBV5-4 CASSLGLRDLGGLSTEAFF
TRBJ2-2 TRBV18 CASSPGNRNTGELFF
TRBJ2-1 TRBV2 CASRTPGYEQFF
TRBJ2-7 TRBV6-1 CASPREQGKVYEQYF
TRBJ2-3 TRBV2 CASSENSGGFTDTQYF
TRBJ1-1 TRBV11-1 CASSTLGVNTEAFF
TRBJ1-1 TRBV6-6 CASRTGDSRNTEAFF